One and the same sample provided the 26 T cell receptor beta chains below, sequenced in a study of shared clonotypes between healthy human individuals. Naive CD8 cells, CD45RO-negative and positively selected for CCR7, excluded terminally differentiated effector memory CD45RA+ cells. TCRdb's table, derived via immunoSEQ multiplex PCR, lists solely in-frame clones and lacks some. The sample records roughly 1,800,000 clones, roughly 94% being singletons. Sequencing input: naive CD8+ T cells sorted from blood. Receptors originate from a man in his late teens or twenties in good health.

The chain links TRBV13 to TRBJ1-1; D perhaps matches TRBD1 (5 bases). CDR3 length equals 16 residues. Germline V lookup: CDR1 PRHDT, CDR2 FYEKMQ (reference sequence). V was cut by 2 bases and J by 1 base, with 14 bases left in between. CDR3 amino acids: CASSLFAGFANTEAFF. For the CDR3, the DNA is TGTGCCAGCAGCTTATTTGCAGGGTTCGCGAACACTGAAGCTTTCTTT.

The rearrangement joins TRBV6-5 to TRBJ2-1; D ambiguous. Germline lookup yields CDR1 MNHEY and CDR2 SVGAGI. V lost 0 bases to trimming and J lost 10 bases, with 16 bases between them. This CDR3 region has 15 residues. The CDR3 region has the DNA TGTGCCAGCAGTTACTCTAAGGTGCCTTACGCGGAGCAGTTCTTC. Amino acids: CASSYSKVPYAEQFF.

The CDR3 spells CASRETGGINNEQFF. The CDR3 nucleotides are TGTGCCAGCAGGGAGACAGGGGGCATAAACAATGAGCAGTTCTTC. V and J are TRBV7-9 and TRBJ2-1; 10 nucleotides match TRBD1. The CDR3 length is 15 residues. V lost 6 bases and J lost 5; bases outside the gene matches: 7. CDR1 is SEHNR and CDR2 is FQNEAQ in the germline V gene (reference sequence).

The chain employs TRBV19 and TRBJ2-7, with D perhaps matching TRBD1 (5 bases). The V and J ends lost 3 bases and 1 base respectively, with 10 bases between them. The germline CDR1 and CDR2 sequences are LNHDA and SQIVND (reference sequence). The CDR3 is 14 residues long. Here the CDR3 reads CASSIPGISYEQYF. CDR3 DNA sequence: TGTGCCAGTAGTATCCCAGGGATATCCTACGAGCAGTACTTC.

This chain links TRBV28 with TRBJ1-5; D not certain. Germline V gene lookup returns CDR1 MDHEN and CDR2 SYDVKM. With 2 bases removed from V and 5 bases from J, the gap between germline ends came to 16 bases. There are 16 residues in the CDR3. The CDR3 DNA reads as TGTGCCAGCAGTTTAAGGGTCCTAGCTCCGGATCAGCCCCAGCATTTT. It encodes CASSLRVLAPDQPQHF.

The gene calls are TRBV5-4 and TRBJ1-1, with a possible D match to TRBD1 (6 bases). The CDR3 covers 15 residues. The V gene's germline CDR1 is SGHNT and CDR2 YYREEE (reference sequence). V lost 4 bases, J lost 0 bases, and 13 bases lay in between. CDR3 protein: CASSVGGPMNTEAFF. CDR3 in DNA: TGTGCCAGCAGCGTCGGGGGGCCCATGAACACTGAAGCTTTCTTT.

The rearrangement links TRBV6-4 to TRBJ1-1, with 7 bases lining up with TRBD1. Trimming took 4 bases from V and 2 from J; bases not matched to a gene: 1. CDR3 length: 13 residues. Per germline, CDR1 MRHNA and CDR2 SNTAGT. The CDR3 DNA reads TGTGCCAGCAGTGCAGGGGGAAACACTGAAGCTTTCTTT. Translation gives CASSAGGNTEAFF.

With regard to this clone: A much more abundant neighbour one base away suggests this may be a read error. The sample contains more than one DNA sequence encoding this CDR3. The CDR3 here is CASSLGSSYEQYF. CDR3 bases: TGTGCCAGCAGCTTGGGGAGTTCCTACGAGCAGTACTTC. The chain uses TRBV5-6 and TRBJ2-7; D remains ambiguous. The CDR3 loop spans 13 amino acids. V was trimmed by 0 bases and J by 1 base, leaving 5 bases between them. The germline V gene has CDR1 SGHDT and CDR2 YYEEEE.

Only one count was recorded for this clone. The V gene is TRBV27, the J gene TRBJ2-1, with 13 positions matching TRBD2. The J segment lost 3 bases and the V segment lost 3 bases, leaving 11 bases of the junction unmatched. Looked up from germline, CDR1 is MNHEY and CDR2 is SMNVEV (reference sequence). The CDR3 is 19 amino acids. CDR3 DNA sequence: TGTGCCAGCAGTTTCCCGACTAGCGGGAGGCCCACCTTCTACAATGAGCAGTTCTTC. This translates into CASSFPTSGRPTFYNEQFF.

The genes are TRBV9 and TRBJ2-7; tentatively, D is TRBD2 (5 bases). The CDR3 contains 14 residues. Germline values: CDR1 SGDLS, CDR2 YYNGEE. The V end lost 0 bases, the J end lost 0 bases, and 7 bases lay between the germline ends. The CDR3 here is CASSVGLFSYEQYF. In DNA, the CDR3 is TGTGCCAGCAGCGTAGGACTATTCTCCTACGAGCAGTACTTC.

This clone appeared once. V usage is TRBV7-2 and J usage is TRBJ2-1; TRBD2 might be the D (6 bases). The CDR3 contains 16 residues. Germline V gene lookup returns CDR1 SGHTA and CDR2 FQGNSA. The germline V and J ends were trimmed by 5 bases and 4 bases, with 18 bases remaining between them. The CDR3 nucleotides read TGTGCCAGCAGCCCAAACGAGGGGAGGTTTTACAATGAGCAGTTCTTC. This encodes CASSPNEGRFYNEQFF.

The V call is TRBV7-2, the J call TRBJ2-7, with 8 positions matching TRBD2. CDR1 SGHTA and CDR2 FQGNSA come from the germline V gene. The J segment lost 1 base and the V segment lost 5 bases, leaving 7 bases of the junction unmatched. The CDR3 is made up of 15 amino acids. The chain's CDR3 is CASSPVAGPSYEQYF. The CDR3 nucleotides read TGTGCCAGCAGCCCCGTAGCGGGACCATCCTACGAGCAGTACTTC.

The DNA of the CDR3 is TGTGCCAGCAGCTTGGCCGATCCTAAGCCCTACGAGCAGTACTTC. Protein product: CASSLADPKPYEQYF. This sequence joins TRBV5-8 and TRBJ2-7; no clear D. Trimming removed 0 bases at V and 2 bases at J, with 12 bases between. The CDR3 covers 15 residues. The germline gives CDR1 SGHTS, CDR2 YDEGEE.

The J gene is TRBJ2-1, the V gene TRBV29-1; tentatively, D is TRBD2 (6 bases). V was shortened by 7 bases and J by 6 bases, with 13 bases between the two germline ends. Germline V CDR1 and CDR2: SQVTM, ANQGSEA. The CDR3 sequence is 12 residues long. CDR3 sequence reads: CSGTGDRNEQFF. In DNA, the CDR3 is TGCAGCGGGACGGGGGACCGCAATGAGCAGTTCTTC.

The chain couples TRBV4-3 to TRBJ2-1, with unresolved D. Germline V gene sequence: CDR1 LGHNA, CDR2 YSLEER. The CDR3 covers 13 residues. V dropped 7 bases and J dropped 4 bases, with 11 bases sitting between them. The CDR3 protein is CASNHRKYNEQFF. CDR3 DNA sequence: TGCGCCAGCAATCACCGAAAGTACAATGAGCAGTTCTTC.

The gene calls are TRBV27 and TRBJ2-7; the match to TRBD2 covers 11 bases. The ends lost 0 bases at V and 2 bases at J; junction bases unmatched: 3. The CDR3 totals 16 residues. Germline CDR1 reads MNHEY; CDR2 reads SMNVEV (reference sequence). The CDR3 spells CASSLSTSGMAYEQYF. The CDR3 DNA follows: TGTGCCAGCAGTTTATCGACTAGCGGGATGGCCTACGAGCAGTACTTC.

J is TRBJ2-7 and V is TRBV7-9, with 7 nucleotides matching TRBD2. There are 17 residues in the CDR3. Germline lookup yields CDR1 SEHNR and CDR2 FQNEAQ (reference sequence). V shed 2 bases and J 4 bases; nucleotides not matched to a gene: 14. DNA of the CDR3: TGTGCCAGCAGCTTATCGATACTAGGGAGGGATGAATACGAGCAGTACTTC. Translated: CASSLSILGRDEYEQYF.

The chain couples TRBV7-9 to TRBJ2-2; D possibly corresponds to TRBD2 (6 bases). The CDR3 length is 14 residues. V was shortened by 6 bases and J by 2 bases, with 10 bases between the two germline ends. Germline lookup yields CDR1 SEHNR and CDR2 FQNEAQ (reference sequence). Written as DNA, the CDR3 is TGTGCCAGCAGGGGGGGAAGCAACACCGGGGAGCTGTTTTTT. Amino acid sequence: CASRGGSNTGELFF.

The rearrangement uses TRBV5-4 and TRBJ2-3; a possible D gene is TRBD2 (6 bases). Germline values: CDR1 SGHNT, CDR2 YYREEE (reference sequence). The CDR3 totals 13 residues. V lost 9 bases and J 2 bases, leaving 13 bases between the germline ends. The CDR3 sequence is CATYGTSTDTQYF. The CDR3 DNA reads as TGTGCCACCTACGGGACTTCCACAGATACGCAGTATTTT.

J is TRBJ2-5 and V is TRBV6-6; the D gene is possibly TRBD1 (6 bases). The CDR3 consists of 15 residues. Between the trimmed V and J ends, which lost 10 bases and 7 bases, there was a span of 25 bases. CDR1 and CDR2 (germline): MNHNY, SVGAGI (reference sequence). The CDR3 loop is CATRGGGGDDGTQYF. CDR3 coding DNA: TGTGCCACCCGAGGCGGTGGGGGCGACGATGGGACCCAGTACTTC.

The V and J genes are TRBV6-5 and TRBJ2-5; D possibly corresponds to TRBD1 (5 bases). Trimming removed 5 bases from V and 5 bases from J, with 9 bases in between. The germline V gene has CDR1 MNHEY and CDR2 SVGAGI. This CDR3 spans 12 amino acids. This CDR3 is CASSPQGETQYF. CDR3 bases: TGTGCCAGCAGTCCCCAGGGTGAGACCCAGTACTTC.

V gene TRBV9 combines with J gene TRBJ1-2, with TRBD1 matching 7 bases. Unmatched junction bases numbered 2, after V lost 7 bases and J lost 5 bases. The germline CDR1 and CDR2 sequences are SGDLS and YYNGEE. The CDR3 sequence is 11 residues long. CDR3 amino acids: CASGDSYGYTF. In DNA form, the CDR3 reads TGTGCCAGCGGGGACAGTTATGGCTACACCTTC.

The DNA of the CDR3 is TGTGCCAGCAGTCGACAGGGGAGTGAAAAACTGTTTTTT. It translates to CASSRQGSEKLFF. The V gene is TRBV6-6, the J gene TRBJ1-4; 8 bases match TRBD1. The CDR3 length is 13 residues. The V gene end was trimmed by 5 bases and the J gene end by 7 bases; junction bases not matched to a gene: 3. The germline V gene has CDR1 MNHNY and CDR2 SVGAGI (reference sequence).

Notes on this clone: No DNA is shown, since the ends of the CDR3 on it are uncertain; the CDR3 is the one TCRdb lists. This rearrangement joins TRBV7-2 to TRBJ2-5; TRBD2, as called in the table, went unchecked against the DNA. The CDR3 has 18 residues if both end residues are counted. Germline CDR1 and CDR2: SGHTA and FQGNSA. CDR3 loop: CASSLVGGGTSASLGKYF.

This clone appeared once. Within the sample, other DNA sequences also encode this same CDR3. The DNA of the CDR3 is TGTGCCAGCAATCCCGGGACTAGCGGTTACAATGAGCAGTTCTTC. Its translation is CASNPGTSGYNEQFF. The rearrangement uses TRBV27 and TRBJ2-1; 11 nucleotides agree with TRBD2. Losses at the gene ends were 7 bases for V and 4 bases for J; bases not matched to a gene: 6. The V gene's germline CDR1 is MNHEY and CDR2 SMNVEV (reference sequence). CDR3 size: 15 residues.

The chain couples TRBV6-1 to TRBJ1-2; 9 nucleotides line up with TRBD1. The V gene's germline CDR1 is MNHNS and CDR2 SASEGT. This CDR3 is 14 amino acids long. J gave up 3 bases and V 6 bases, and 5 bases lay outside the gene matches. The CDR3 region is CASRVTGGDYGYTF. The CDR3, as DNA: TGTGCCAGCAGGGTTACAGGGGGCGACTATGGCTACACCTTC.